This paragraph reports one TCR beta chain. The sample comes from a study of blood T cell repertoires in COVID-19. Method: immunoSEQ multiplex PCR; TCRdb's copy keeps in-frame clones and lacks some. The repertoire holds some 240,000 clones, with roughly 89% as singletons. This CDR3 contains 14 residues. Germline V gene lookup returns CDR1 KGHSH and CDR2 LQKENI. The junction had 5 bases not matched to a gene; V was cut back by 4 bases and J by 5 bases. This clonotype was sampled from a man in his sixties who had recovered from COVID-19. The V gene is TRBV18, the J gene TRBJ2-5; 9 positions agree with TRBD1. What was sequenced was peripheral blood. CDR3 sequence reads: CASSLTGGRETQYF. CDR3 nucleotides: TGTGCCAGCTCACTTACAGGGGGCCGGGAGACCCAGTACTTC.